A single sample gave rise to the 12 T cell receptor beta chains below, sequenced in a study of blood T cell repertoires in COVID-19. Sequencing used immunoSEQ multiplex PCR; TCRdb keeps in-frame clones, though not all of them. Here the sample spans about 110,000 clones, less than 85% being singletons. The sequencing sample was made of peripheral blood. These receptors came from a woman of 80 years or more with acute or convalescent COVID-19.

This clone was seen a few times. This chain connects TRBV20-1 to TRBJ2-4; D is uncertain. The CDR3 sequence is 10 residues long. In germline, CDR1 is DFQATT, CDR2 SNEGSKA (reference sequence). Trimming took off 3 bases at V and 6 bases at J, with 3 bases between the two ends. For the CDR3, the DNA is TGCAGTGCTAGCGGAAACATTCAGTACTTC. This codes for CSASGNIQYF.

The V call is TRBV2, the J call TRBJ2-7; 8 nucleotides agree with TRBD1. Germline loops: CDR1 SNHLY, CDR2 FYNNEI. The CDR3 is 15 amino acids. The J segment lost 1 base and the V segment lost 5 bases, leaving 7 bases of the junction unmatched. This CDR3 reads CASSSVQGGSYEQYF. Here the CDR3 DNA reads TGTGCCAGCAGTTCGGTACAGGGGGGATCCTACGAGCAGTACTTC.

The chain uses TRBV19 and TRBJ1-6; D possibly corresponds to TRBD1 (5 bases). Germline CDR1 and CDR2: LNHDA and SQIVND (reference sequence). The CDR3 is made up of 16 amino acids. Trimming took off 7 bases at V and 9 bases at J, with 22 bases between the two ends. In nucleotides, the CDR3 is TGTGCCAGTAAGAAGGGGCTCAGTACCGACCTTTCACCCCTCCACTTT. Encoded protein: CASKKGLSTDLSPLHF.

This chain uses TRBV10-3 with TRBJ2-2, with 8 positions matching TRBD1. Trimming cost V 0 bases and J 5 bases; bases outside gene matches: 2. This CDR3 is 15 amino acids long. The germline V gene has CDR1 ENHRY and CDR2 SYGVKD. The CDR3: CAISESRTGTGELFF. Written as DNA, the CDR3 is TGTGCCATCAGTGAGTCGAGGACAGGGACCGGGGAGCTGTTTTTT.

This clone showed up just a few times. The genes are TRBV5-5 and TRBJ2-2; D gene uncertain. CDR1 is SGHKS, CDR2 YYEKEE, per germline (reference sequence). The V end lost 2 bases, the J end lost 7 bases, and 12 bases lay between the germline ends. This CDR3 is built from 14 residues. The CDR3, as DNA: TGTGCCAGCAGCTTAAACCGCCCGGGCGGGGAGCTGTTTTTT. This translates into CASSLNRPGGELFF. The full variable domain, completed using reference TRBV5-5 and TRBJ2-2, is DAGVTQSPTHLIKTRGQQVTLRCSPISGHKSVSWYQQVLGQGPQFIFQYYEKEERGRGNFPDRFSARQFPNYSSELNVNALLLGDSALYLCASSLNRPGGELFFGEGSRLTVL.

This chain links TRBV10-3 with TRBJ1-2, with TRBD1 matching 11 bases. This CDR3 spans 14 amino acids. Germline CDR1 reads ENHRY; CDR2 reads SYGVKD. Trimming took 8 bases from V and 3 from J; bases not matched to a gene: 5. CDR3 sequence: CAISWGQGDYGYTF. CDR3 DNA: TGTGCCATCTCGTGGGGACAGGGGGACTATGGCTACACCTTC.

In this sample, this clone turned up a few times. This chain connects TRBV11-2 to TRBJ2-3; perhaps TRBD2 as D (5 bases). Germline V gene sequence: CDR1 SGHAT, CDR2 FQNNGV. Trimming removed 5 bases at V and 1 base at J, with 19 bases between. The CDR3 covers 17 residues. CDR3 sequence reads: CASSPIERSGRTDTQYF. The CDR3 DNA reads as TGTGCCAGCAGCCCGATCGAAAGGAGCGGTCGCACAGATACGCAGTATTTT.

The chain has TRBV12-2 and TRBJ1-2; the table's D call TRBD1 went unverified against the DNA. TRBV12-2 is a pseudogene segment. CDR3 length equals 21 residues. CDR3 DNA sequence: TGTGCAAGTCGCTTAGCCTTCCGGACAGGGAGTACCCTCCCAGCTAACTATGGCTACACCTTC. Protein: CASRLAFRTGSTLPANYGYTF.

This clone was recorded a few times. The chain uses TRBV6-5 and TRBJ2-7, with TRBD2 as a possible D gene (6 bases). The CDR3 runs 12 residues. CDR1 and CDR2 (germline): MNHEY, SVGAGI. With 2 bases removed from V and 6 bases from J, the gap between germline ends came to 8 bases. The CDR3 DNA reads TGTGCCAGCAGTTACAGCGGGCTCGAGCAGTACTTC. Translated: CASSYSGLEQYF.

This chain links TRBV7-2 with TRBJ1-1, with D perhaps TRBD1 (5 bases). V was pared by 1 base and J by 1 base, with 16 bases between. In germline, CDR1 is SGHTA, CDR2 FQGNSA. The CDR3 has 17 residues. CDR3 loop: CASSLVPRAGRNTEAFF. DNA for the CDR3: TGTGCCAGCAGCTTAGTGCCCAGGGCGGGGAGGAACACTGAAGCTTTCTTT.

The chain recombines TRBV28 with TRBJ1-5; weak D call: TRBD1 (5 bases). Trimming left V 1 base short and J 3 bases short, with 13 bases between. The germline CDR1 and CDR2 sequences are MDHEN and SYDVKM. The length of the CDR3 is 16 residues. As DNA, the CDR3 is TGTGCCAGCAGTTTATTACAACAGGTTAACAATCAGCCCCAGCATTTT. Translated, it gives CASSLLQQVNNQPQHF.

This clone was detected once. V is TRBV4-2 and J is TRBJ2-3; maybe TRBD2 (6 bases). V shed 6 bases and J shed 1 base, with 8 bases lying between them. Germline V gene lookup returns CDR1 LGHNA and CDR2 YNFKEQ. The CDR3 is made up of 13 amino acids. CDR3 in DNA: TGTGCCAGCAGGGAGGGCCGCACAGATACGCAGTATTTT. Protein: CASREGRTDTQYF.